These 32 T cell receptor beta chains share one sample of origin, sequenced in a study of blood T cell repertoires in COVID-19. Repertoires were generated with immunoSEQ multiplex PCR, while TCRdb's copy carries only in-frame clones and drops some. The sample has fewer than 180,000 clones, 80% to 90% seen once. What was sequenced was peripheral blood. Receptor source: a man between 70 and 80 years old with acute or convalescent COVID-19.

The rearrangement links TRBV7-3 to TRBJ2-2; 9 bases align to TRBD1. Germline loops: CDR1 SGHTA, CDR2 FQGTGA. V was clipped by 8 bases and J by 6 bases; unmatched bases: 19. CDR3 length: 18 residues. The CDR3 DNA sequence: TGTGCCAGCGCCCGGGACAGGGCCGCGGGTACTGCGGCCGGGGAGCTGTTTTTT. Residues: CASARDRAAGTAAGELFF. The full variable domain, rest sourced from reference TRBV7-3 and TRBJ2-2, is GAGVSQTPSNKVTEKGKYVELRCDPISGHTALYWYRQSLGQGPEFLIYFQGTGAADDSGLPNDRFFAVRPEGSVSTLKIQRTERGDSAVYLCASARDRAAGTAAGELFFGEGSRLTVL.

V is TRBV28 and J is TRBJ1-1; no clear D gene. Germline lookup yields CDR1 MDHEN and CDR2 SYDVKM. The V end was cut by 2 bases, the J end by 3 bases, with 10 bases between. The CDR3 totals 14 residues. As DNA, the CDR3 is TGTGCCAGCAGTTTAGGCACAGCCTACACTGAAGCTTTCTTT. It encodes CASSLGTAYTEAFF.

The V gene is TRBV6-5, the J gene TRBJ2-3; 9 bases align to TRBD2. V was pared by 6 bases and J by 4 bases, with 5 bases of the junction left unmatched. CDR1 is MNHEY and CDR2 is SVGAGI in the germline V gene. There are 14 residues in the CDR3. This chain's CDR3 is CASSWGLAADTQYF. Here the CDR3 DNA reads TGTGCCAGCAGCTGGGGACTAGCCGCAGATACGCAGTATTTT.

This chain uses TRBV11-3 with TRBJ2-7, with 10 bases aligning to TRBD2. Germline lookup yields CDR1 SGHNT and CDR2 YENEEA. The trim removed 5 bases at V and 5 bases at J, leaving 12 bases unmatched. This CDR3 comprises 16 residues. CDR3 bases: TGTGCCAGCAGCCCCGGGGGGCTAGCGGGAGCCGACGAGCAGTACTTC. Translation: CASSPGGLAGADEQYF.

The V gene is TRBV6-2 or TRBV6-3, the J gene TRBJ2-5, with D uncertain. V lost 5 bases and J lost 3, with 7 bases in between. The CDR3 spans 12 residues. Germline V gene sequence: CDR1 MNHEY, CDR2 SVGEGT. The CDR3 DNA reads as TGTGCCAGCAGTAATATAGAAGAGACCCAGTACTTC. Its translation: CASSNIEETQYF.

The chain is built from TRBV4-3 and TRBJ1-2; D perhaps matches TRBD1 (5 bases). V was shortened by 0 bases and J by 3 bases, with 11 bases between the two germline ends. The CDR3 contains 15 residues. In germline, CDR1 is LGHNA, CDR2 YSLEER. The CDR3, as DNA: TGCGCCAGCAGCCAAGATCTGGCCAGGGACTATGGCTACACCTTC. Protein sequence: CASSQDLARDYGYTF.

The J gene is TRBJ2-5, the V gene TRBV5-1; 9 bases are a match to TRBD2. V shed 0 bases, J shed 5 bases, and the junction held 14 bases outside the gene matches. From germline, CDR1 is SGHRS and CDR2 YFSETQ. CDR3 length equals 18 residues. The CDR3 protein is CASSLDPTLAGEAETQYF. DNA of the CDR3: TGCGCCAGCAGCTTGGACCCCACATTAGCGGGAGAGGCGGAGACCCAGTACTTC.

The chain links TRBV7-2 to TRBJ2-7; D is ambiguous. CDR1 SGHTA and CDR2 FQGNSA come from the germline V gene. V lost 3 bases to trimming and J lost 3 bases, with 9 bases between them. This CDR3 has 13 residues. The CDR3 reads CASSLGVGYEQYF. In nucleotides, the CDR3 is TGTGCCAGCAGCTTGGGCGTCGGCTACGAGCAGTACTTC. Drawing the rest from reference TRBV7-2 and TRBJ2-7, the complete variable domain is GAGVSQSPSNKVTEKGKDVELRCDPISGHTALYWYRQSLGQGLEFLIYFQGNSAPDKSGLPSDRFSAERTGGSVSTLTIQRTQQEDSAVYLCASSLGVGYEQYFGPGTRLTVT.

V is TRBV4-2 and J is TRBJ1-5; unclear D gene. This CDR3 has 13 amino acids. Per the germline V gene, CDR1 is LGHNA and CDR2 is YNFKEQ. Trimming left V 0 bases short and J 4 bases short, with 4 bases between. The CDR3 nucleotides are TGTGCCAGCAGCCAAGACAGAAATCAGCCCCAGCATTTT. This encodes CASSQDRNQPQHF.

The genes are TRBV11-2 and TRBJ2-1, with D perhaps matching TRBD2 (6 bases). CDR1 and CDR2 (germline): SGHAT, FQNNGV. This CDR3 has 15 amino acids. V lost 0 bases and J 4 bases, leaving 10 bases between the germline ends. CDR3 residues: CASSLEREGYNEQFF. CDR3 nucleotide sequence: TGTGCCAGCAGCTTAGAGCGGGAAGGGTACAATGAGCAGTTCTTC.

This clone has only one observation. The rearrangement uses TRBV7-2 and TRBJ1-5; 8 bases are shared with TRBD1. Per the germline V gene, CDR1 is SGHTA and CDR2 is FQGNSA. The trim removed 2 bases at V and 1 base at J, leaving 1 base unmatched. This CDR3 is 15 amino acids long. The CDR3 here is CASSLRTGSNQPQHF. The CDR3 DNA reads TGTGCCAGCAGCTTAAGGACAGGGAGCAATCAGCCCCAGCATTTT.

V is TRBV3-1 (or the pseudogene TRBV3-2) and J is TRBJ2-3; D unclear. This CDR3 region has 14 residues. The germline V and J ends were trimmed by 0 bases and 4 bases, with 8 bases remaining between them. In germline, CDR1 is LGHDT, CDR2 YNNKEL (reference sequence). The CDR3 spells CASSQELQADTQYF. For the CDR3, the DNA is TGTGCCAGCAGCCAAGAACTACAAGCAGATACGCAGTATTTT.

This clone was detected only once. The gene calls are TRBV6-5 and TRBJ2-3; D gene ambiguous. In germline, CDR1 is MNHEY, CDR2 SVGAGI. Trimming removed 5 bases from V and 0 bases from J, with 12 bases in between. This CDR3 comprises 15 residues. The DNA of the CDR3 is TGTGCCAGCAGTAATCCAGGCTGGAGCACAGATACGCAGTATTTT. Its translation: CASSNPGWSTDTQYF.

The V call is TRBV27, the J call TRBJ2-5; TRBD2 matches 9 bases. V dropped 4 bases and J dropped 5; count of bases not matched to a gene: 5. This CDR3 is 14 amino acids long. CDR1 is MNHEY and CDR2 is SMNVEV in the germline V gene (reference sequence). The DNA of the CDR3 is TGTGCCAGCAGTTGGGGCGGGAGGGGGGAGACCCAGTACTTC. Residues: CASSWGGRGETQYF.

The count of this clone is one. The chain employs TRBV7-2 and TRBJ2-1; D might be TRBD2 (6 bases). Germline V gene sequence: CDR1 SGHTA, CDR2 FQGNSA. The CDR3 loop spans 17 amino acids. Trimming removed 5 bases at V and 0 bases at J, with 17 bases between. CDR3 nucleotides: TGTGCCAGCAGCCCCCCTCGGGCGGGGAGCTCCTACAATGAGCAGTTCTTC. The encoded protein is CASSPPRAGSSYNEQFF.

This clone was counted a single time. This chain connects TRBV11-2 to TRBJ2-1; TRBD2 agrees at 8 bases. V dropped 1 base and J dropped 1; count of bases not matched to a gene: 6. This CDR3 is 17 amino acids long. CDR1 is SGHAT and CDR2 is FQNNGV in the germline V gene. CDR3 residues: CASSLGKSGSSYNEQFF. CDR3 bases: TGTGCCAGCAGCTTAGGCAAGAGCGGGAGTTCCTACAATGAGCAGTTCTTC.

This rearrangement joins TRBV6-5 to TRBJ2-3, with 13 bases lining up with TRBD2. J gave up 2 bases and V 8 bases, and 4 bases lay outside the gene matches. The CDR3 covers 15 residues. The V gene's germline CDR1 is MNHEY and CDR2 SVGAGI. The CDR3 spells CASGGLAGDTDTQYF. The CDR3 DNA sequence: TGTGCCAGCGGCGGACTAGCGGGGGACACAGATACGCAGTATTTT.

The V and J genes are TRBV5-5 and TRBJ1-2; D perhaps matches TRBD1 (5 bases). V shed 4 bases and J shed 4 bases, with 11 bases lying between them. This CDR3 region has 13 residues. CDR1 is SGHKS, CDR2 YYEKEE, per germline (reference sequence). DNA for the CDR3: TGTGCCAGCAGCCCGCAGGGAGGCTATGGCTACACCTTC. It is translated as CASSPQGGYGYTF.

This rearrangement joins TRBV5-1 to TRBJ2-2, with 7 bases fitting TRBD1. The CDR3 sequence is 16 residues long. J lost 2 bases, V lost 2 bases, and 6 bases had no gene match. The germline gives CDR1 SGHRS, CDR2 YFSETQ. The CDR3 sequence: CASSFEGDSNTGELFF. CDR3 DNA sequence: TGCGCCAGCAGCTTTGAGGGGGACAGTAACACCGGGGAGCTGTTTTTT.

V usage is TRBV19 and J usage is TRBJ2-1; 7 nucleotides match TRBD2. J was trimmed by 1 base and V by 3 bases; bases with no gene match: 6. Germline V CDR1 and CDR2: LNHDA, SQIVND (reference sequence). The CDR3 extends over 16 amino acids. The CDR3 sequence is CASSMWAGVSYNEQFF. Here the CDR3 DNA reads TGTGCCAGTAGTATGTGGGCGGGAGTGTCCTACAATGAGCAGTTCTTC.

There are a few counts of this clone. The chain joins TRBV5-6 to TRBJ2-7; TRBD2 matches 7 bases. Germline CDR1 reads SGHDT; CDR2 reads YYEEEE. V was pared by 4 bases and J by 5 bases, with 18 bases of the junction left unmatched. CDR3 length: 17 amino acids. The CDR3 here is CASSRRGGGSGTHEQYF. In DNA, the CDR3 is TGTGCCAGCAGCCGGCGTGGTGGCGGGAGTGGGACCCACGAGCAGTACTTC.

V and J are TRBV19 and TRBJ2-1; D perhaps matches TRBD1 (6 bases). This CDR3 contains 15 residues. Germline CDR1 reads LNHDA; CDR2 reads SQIVND (reference sequence). V lost 5 bases and J lost 2, with 13 bases in between. The CDR3 loop is CASSPRQAPYNEQFF. The CDR3 DNA reads as TGTGCCAGTAGTCCCCGACAGGCGCCCTACAATGAGCAGTTCTTC.

The CDR3 protein is CASSPAGGGDTQYF. The DNA for the CDR3 is TGTGCCAGCAGCCCAGCGGGAGGCGGAGATACGCAGTATTTT. This sequence joins TRBV28 and TRBJ2-3, with TRBD2 matching 9 bases. The trim removed 6 bases at V and 5 bases at J, leaving 6 bases unmatched. Per germline, CDR1 MDHEN and CDR2 SYDVKM. The CDR3 contains 14 residues.

The CDR3 DNA is TGTGCCAGCAGTTTATCGGGGACAGGGGTGTATGGCTACACCTTC. This encodes CASSLSGTGVYGYTF. The chain uses TRBV27 and TRBJ1-2, with 10 bases identical to TRBD1. The CDR3 totals 15 residues. Germline-derived CDR1 and CDR2 are MNHEY and SMNVEV (reference sequence). V trimming: 0 bases; J trimming: 5 bases; junction bases outside the gene matches: 3.

This clone appeared once. This sequence joins TRBV4-1 and TRBJ1-4, with 7 bases that match TRBD1. CDR3 length equals 15 residues. V lost 2 bases and J lost 8; bases outside the gene matches: 8. Looked up from germline, CDR1 is MGHRA and CDR2 is YSYEKL. CDR3 protein: CASSQRLTGAEKLFF. The CDR3 DNA is TGCGCCAGCAGCCAAAGGCTCACAGGGGCGGAAAAACTGTTTTTT.

V gene TRBV5-1 combines with J gene TRBJ2-3; TRBD2 is a possible D gene (5 bases). The CDR3 has 16 residues. V lost 0 bases to trimming and J lost 0 bases, with 11 bases between them. Per germline, CDR1 SGHRS and CDR2 YFSETQ. The CDR3 loop is CASSLGRTQSTDTQYF. The CDR3 nucleotides are TGCGCCAGCAGCTTGGGCAGGACTCAAAGCACAGATACGCAGTATTTT.

This clone was seen more than once but under ten times. This rearrangement joins TRBV29-1 to TRBJ2-2; 8 nucleotides align to TRBD2. This CDR3 is 13 amino acids long. Germline values: CDR1 SQVTM, CDR2 ANQGSEA. Unmatched junction bases numbered 6, after V lost 8 bases and J lost 4 bases. CDR3 region: CSSREGGTGELFF. The CDR3 nucleotides are TGCAGCTCCCGGGAGGGGGGCACCGGGGAGCTGTTTTTT.

The chain combines TRBV2 with TRBJ2-5; maybe TRBD1 (6 bases). CDR3 length: 14 amino acids. The V end lost 4 bases, the J end lost 1 base, and 10 bases lay between the germline ends. Germline lookup yields CDR1 SNHLY and CDR2 FYNNEI. The CDR3 DNA reads TGTGCCAGCAGTGGGGGGCTACTCCAAGAGACCCAGTACTTC. This sequence encodes CASSGGLLQETQYF.

This clone has a handful of counts. The rearrangement uses TRBV6-1 and TRBJ1-1; 9 bases agree with TRBD1. The V gene's germline CDR1 is MNHNS and CDR2 SASEGT. The CDR3 is 17 residues long. With V trimmed by 0 bases and J by 1 base, 6 bases remained unmatched. The CDR3 DNA reads TGTGCCAGCAGTGAAGCAAGAGACAGGGGGTGGAACACTGAAGCTTTCTTT. It encodes CASSEARDRGWNTEAFF.

CDR3 nucleotide sequence: TGTGCCTGGACCCGACAGACGAACACCGGGGAGCTGTTTTTT. It specifies CAWTRQTNTGELFF. The gene calls are TRBV30 and TRBJ2-2, with a tentative D call TRBD1 (5 bases). This CDR3 is 14 amino acids long. V was clipped by 4 bases and J by 0 bases, with 9 bases between them. Germline values: CDR1 GTSNPN, CDR2 SVGIG (reference sequence).

A word on this clone: This sample also contains other DNA sequences that code for the same CDR3. The J gene is TRBJ2-3, the V gene TRBV18, with TRBD2 matching over 12 bases. V shed 3 bases, J shed 0 bases, and the junction held 1 base outside the gene matches. Germline CDR1 KGHSH, CDR2 LQKENI. The CDR3 is made up of 16 amino acids. CDR3: CASSPGTSGSTDTQYF. The CDR3 coding sequence is TGTGCCAGCTCACCTGGGACTAGCGGGAGCACAGATACGCAGTATTTT.

This clone was recorded once. The chain couples TRBV28 to TRBJ1-1; D possibly corresponds to TRBD1 (5 bases). Trimming left V 2 bases short and J 1 base short, with 14 bases between. The CDR3 is made up of 16 amino acids. Germline CDR1 reads MDHEN; CDR2 reads SYDVKM. CDR3: CASSLRWHGANTEAFF. The DNA for the CDR3 is TGTGCCAGCAGTTTAAGGTGGCATGGGGCGAACACTGAAGCTTTCTTT.